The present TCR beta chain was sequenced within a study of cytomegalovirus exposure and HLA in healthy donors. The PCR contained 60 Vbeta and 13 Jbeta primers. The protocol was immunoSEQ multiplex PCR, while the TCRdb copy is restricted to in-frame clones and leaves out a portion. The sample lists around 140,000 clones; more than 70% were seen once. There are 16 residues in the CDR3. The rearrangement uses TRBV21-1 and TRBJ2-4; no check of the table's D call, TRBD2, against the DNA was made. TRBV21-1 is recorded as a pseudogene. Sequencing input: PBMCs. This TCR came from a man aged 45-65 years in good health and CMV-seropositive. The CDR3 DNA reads TGTGCAAAAGGACTAGCGGGAGGTGGGGCCAAAAACATTCAGTACTTC. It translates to CAKGLAGGGAKNIQYF.